The 2 T cell receptor beta chains in this list originate from one sample, sequenced in a study of OX40 agonist ivuxolimab in advanced cancers. Assay used: immunoSEQ multiplex PCR; TCRdb lists only in-frame clones, some missing. The sample shows approximately 68,000 clones, roughly 80% of them seen only once. This sample comprised CD4+ or CD8+ T cells sorted from blood, obtained in a trial of the OX40 agonist ivuxolimab. Every receptor here comes from an adult with an advanced solid tumor such as melanoma, head and neck, liver or kidney cancer.

The V gene is TRBV7-9, the J gene TRBJ2-7; tentatively, D is TRBD1 (6 bases). The CDR3 has 14 residues. The ends were cut back, 3 bases at V and 0 bases at J, with 9 bases in the middle. Germline CDR1 and CDR2: SEHNR and FQNEAQ (reference sequence). The chain's CDR3 is CASSLDRFSYEQYV. CDR3 DNA: TGTGCCAGCAGCTTGGACAGATTCTCCTACGAGCAGTACGTC.

The genes are TRBV5-1 and TRBJ2-2; a possible D gene is TRBD1 (6 bases). V was cut by 0 bases and J by 4 bases, with 10 bases left in between. The CDR3 contains 15 residues. CDR1 is SGHRS and CDR2 is YFSETQ in the germline V gene. DNA of the CDR3: TGCGCCAGCAGCTTGGACAGGGTTGCCACCGGGGAGCTGTTTTTT. As protein: CASSLDRVATGELFF. Filled out from reference TRBV5-1 and TRBJ2-2, the complete variable domain reads KAGVTQTPRYLIKTRGQQVTLSCSPISGHRSVSWYQQTPGQGLQFLFEYFSETQRNKGNFPGRFSGRQFSNSRSEMNVSTLELGDSALYLCASSLDRVATGELFFGEGSRLTVL.